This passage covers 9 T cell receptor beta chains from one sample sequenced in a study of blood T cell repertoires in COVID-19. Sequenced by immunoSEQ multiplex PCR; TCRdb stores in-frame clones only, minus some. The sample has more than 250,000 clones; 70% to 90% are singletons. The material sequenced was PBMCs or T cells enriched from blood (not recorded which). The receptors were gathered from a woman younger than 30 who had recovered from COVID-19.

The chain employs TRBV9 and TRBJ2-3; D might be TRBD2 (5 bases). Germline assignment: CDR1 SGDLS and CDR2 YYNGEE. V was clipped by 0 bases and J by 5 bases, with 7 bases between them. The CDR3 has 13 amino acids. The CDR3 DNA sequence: TGTGCCAGCAGCGTAGCTGGGAGAGATACGCAGTATTTT. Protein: CASSVAGRDTQYF.

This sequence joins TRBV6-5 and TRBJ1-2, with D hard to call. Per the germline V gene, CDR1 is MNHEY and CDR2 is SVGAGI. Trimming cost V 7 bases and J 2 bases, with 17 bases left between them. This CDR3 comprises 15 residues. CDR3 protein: CASIKDRARNYGYTF. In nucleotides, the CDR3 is TGTGCCAGCATTAAAGACCGAGCTAGGAACTATGGCTACACCTTC.

In nucleotides, the CDR3 is TGTGCCACCAGTGATACGACTGAGAACACTGAAGCTTTCTTT. Translated, it gives CATSDTTENTEAFF. The chain joins TRBV24-1 to TRBJ1-1; D ambiguous. V lost 3 bases and J lost 1, with 8 bases in between. The CDR3 sequence is 14 residues long. CDR1 KGHDR and CDR2 SFDVKD come from the germline V gene.

In DNA form, the CDR3 reads TGTGCCAGCAGCCTCTTTAACTATGGCTACACCTTC. This gives the protein CASSLFNYGYTF. The chain employs TRBV14 and TRBJ1-2; D is uncertain. Trimming shortened V by 4 bases and J by 1 base, and 4 bases separated the two germline ends. The CDR3 runs to 12 residues. Germline V gene data show CDR1 as SGHDN and CDR2 as FVKESK.

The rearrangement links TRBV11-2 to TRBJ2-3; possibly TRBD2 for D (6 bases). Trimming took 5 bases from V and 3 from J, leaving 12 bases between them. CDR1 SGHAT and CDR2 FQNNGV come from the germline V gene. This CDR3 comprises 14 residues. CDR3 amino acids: CASSGGMRTDTQYF. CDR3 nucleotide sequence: TGTGCCAGCAGCGGAGGGATGAGGACAGATACGCAGTATTTT.

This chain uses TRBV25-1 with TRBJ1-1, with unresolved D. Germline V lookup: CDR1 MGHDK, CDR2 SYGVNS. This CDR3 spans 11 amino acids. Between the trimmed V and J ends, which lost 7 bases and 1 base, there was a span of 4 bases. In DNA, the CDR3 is TGTGCCAGCATCGGGAACACTGAAGCTTTCTTT. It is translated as CASIGNTEAFF.

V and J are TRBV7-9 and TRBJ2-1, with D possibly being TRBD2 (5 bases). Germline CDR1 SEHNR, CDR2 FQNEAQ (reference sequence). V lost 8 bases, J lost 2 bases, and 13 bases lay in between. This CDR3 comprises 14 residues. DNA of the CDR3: TGTGCCAGCGGACTGGCCGGAGCCTACAATGAGCAGTTCTTC. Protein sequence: CASGLAGAYNEQFF. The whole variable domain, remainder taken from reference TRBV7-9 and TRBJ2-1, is DTGVSQNPRHKITKRGQNVTFRCDPISEHNRLYWYRQTLGQGPEFLTYFQNEAQLEKSRLLSDRFSAERPKGSFSTLEIQRTEQGDSAMYLCASGLAGAYNEQFFGPGTRLTVL.

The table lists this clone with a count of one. CDR3 amino acids: CASSLDRTFTDTQYF. Here the CDR3 DNA reads TGTGCCAGCAGTTTAGACCGGACTTTCACAGATACGCAGTATTTT. The chain links TRBV6-5 to TRBJ2-3; the D gene is possibly TRBD2 (5 bases). CDR3 length: 15 residues. V shed 4 bases and J shed 2 bases, with 13 bases lying between them. Germline V CDR1 and CDR2: MNHEY, SVGAGI.

The CDR3 protein is CAISDPDRVSFTGELFF. In DNA form, the CDR3 reads TGTGCCATCAGTGATCCAGACAGGGTGTCATTCACCGGGGAGCTGTTTTTT. This rearrangement joins TRBV10-3 to TRBJ2-2, with 7 bases fitting TRBD1. Germline V gene sequence: CDR1 ENHRY, CDR2 SYGVKD. The CDR3 spans 17 residues. V lost 3 bases to trimming and J lost 4 bases; unmatched junction nucleotides: 11.